One and the same sample provided the 3 T cell receptor beta chains below, sequenced in a study. One entry per CDR3 protein, called by TCRdb with MiXCR from the RT-PCR reads. Here the sample spans more than 600,000 distinct CDR3 sequences, 13% to 15% being singletons. Sequencing was performed on memory CD4+ T cells from blood. The receptors stem from a female donor in good health, serving as a healthy control.

This clonotype was observed a handful of times. This chain joins TRBV6-5 and TRBJ2-5, with D unresolved. Germline assignment: CDR1 MNHEY and CDR2 SVGAGI. The ends were cut back, 2 bases at V and 0 bases at J, with 7 bases in the middle. CDR3 size: 14 residues. The CDR3 coding sequence is TGTGCCAGCAGTTACGTAGCAAACCAAGAGACCCAGTACTTC. Translated: CASSYVANQETQYF.

This clonotype was counted only a few times. The V call is TRBV2, the J call TRBJ1-5; the match to TRBD1 covers 7 bases. V lost 7 bases and J lost 2; bases outside the gene matches: 2. CDR1 SNHLY and CDR2 FYNNEI come from the germline V gene. The CDR3 loop spans 13 amino acids. The CDR3 here is CASKGAGNQPQHF. DNA for the CDR3: TGTGCCAGCAAGGGGGCAGGCAATCAGCCCCAGCATTTT.

In this sample, this clonotype turned up many times. V gene TRBV29-1 combines with J gene TRBJ2-7, with D hard to call. The germline V gene encodes CDR1 SQVTM and CDR2 ANQGSEA. This CDR3 spans 11 amino acids. The V and J ends lost 6 bases and 9 bases respectively, with 15 bases between them. Here the CDR3 reads CSVQASDGQYF. The CDR3, as DNA: TGCAGCGTCCAGGCGTCTGACGGGCAGTACTTC.